This T cell receptor (beta chain) was captured by sequencing in a study of T cells in Graves' hyperthyroidism and ophthalmopathy. Study background: Any treatment followed the collection of peripheral blood at initial diagnosis.

TCR beta CDR3 sequences were amplified from RNA transcripts. The HTBI primer set served for first-round RT-PCR of the TCR CDR3. From the multiplex PCR reads, TCRdb called clonotypes with MiXCR, one entry per CDR3 protein. The data hold fewer than 300,000 distinct CDR3 sequences, with around 15% observed a single time. From germline, CDR1 is DFQATT and CDR2 SNEGSKA (reference sequence). The CDR3 consists of 16 residues. About this clonotype: This may be a read error: a much more frequent sequence differs by one nucleotide.

Patients aged 18 to 65 had newly diagnosed hyperthyroidism that had lasted under 2 months. Investigators excluded patients with uncontrolled infection, other autoimmune disease, pregnancy or lactation. The PBMCs were sourced from fresh peripheral blood (about 9.7 ml). The rearrangement uses TRBV20-1 and TRBJ2-3; 13 bases fit TRBD2. The sequencing input was blood. The sequence was obtained from a woman in her forties or fifties with Graves' hyperthyroidism that later progressed to Graves' ophthalmopathy. Here the CDR3 reads CSARDTSGRAGDTRYF. CDR3 DNA: TGCAGTGCTAGAGACACTAGCGGGAGGGCCGGAGATACGCGGTATTTT.